This T cell receptor (beta chain) is from a study of T cell responses to AZD1222 COVID-19 vaccine (dated by TCRdb to the early 2020s). Regarding the research as a whole: A total of 230 or so trial participants underwent TCR sequencing, of whom 207 received two doses of AZD1222 and some 26 received two doses of the MenACWY control vaccine. Enrollment into the trials was organized by age into subgroups of 18-55, 56-69 and 70-plus years, and those subgroups contained about 150, 27 and 61 TCR-sequenced participants, respectively.

According to the study, the label for this sample's time point signals: baseline before first vaccination. The treatment or condition label for this specimen denotes: meningococcal conjugate vaccine given as trial control. Vaccinee samples came from UK trials COV001 and COV002, including a single-blind randomized controlled phase 2/3 trial of AZD1222 (ChAdOx1 nCoV-19) in healthy adults. Trial participant PBMC samples were collected at day 0 and day 28 after the second dose for TCRbeta chain sequencing. CDR1 and CDR2 are read off the germline V gene as SGHTS and YDEGEE. The CDR3 has 15 amino acids, counting the end cysteine and phenylalanine. Only the CDR3 portion is preserved as DNA: 45 bases, with reading frame beginning at the first base. V is cut back by 4 bases and J by 3 bases, with 5 bases in the junction unmatched. What the authors observed across the whole study: Epitopes outside the regions mutated in the B.1.351 and B.1.1.7 variants were reportedly recognized by nearly half of the unique spike-specific TCRs. No day 14 peak-response samples were available, so repertoires were characterized only after the peak T cell response. The whole spike protein was spanned by vaccine-associated CD4 TCRs, and dominant responses were seen in regions 160-218 and 743-854. Participants were mostly white British and included more females than males, and it was suggested by the authors that clonal diversity may have been underestimated. A significant rise in spike-specific TCR breadth and depth was observed after two AZD1222 doses relative to day 0 and relative to MenACWY recipients. Conclusions about previously exposed vaccinees were limited because only six AZD1222 recipients were SARS-CoV-2 seropositive at baseline. The 56-69-year group was small, and its depth increase did not reach significance, likely because of low power.

The CDR3 regions of human TCRbeta chains were analyzed by immunosequencing. On the authors' methods: Repertoire TCRs were checked for matches against a reference library of SARS-CoV-2-specific TCRs that had been generated using the MIRA antigen-specificity platform. Breadth was defined as the fraction of unique TCRs that were SARS-CoV-2-associated. Depth was defined as the fraction of total T cells that were SARS-CoV-2-associated. Using the MIRA data, every spike-specific TCR was mapped to the spike region that the TCR reacted to and assigned to either a CD4 or a CD8 class. Log10-transformed breadth and depth values were compared by one-way ANOVA with Sidak's multiple comparisons tests. TCRdb carries this immuneACCESS record with in-frame sequences only. Its versions omit some clonotypes, under half of them owing to an unresolved V gene in the studies checked, with the rest unexplained. V and J calls and clone size follow that table, whereas D and trimming were derived from the DNA. The sample yields 130,000 or so clones; around nine tenths were counted once. Of the sample, 11% falls within the top ten clones.

As regards this clone: What antigen it recognizes has not been identified. Base qualities are not at hand, and no much larger clone is one base apart.

The clonotype was recovered from an adult in good health. This material consisted of peripheral blood, taken on day 0 of MenACWY control vaccination. This chain is built from TRBV5-8 and TRBJ2-3; TRBD1 aligns with 10 central bases. The nucleotide sequence is TGTGCCAGCAGCCTGGGACAGGGGTCGACAGATACGCAGTATTTT. Its coded protein is CASSLGQGSTDTQYF.